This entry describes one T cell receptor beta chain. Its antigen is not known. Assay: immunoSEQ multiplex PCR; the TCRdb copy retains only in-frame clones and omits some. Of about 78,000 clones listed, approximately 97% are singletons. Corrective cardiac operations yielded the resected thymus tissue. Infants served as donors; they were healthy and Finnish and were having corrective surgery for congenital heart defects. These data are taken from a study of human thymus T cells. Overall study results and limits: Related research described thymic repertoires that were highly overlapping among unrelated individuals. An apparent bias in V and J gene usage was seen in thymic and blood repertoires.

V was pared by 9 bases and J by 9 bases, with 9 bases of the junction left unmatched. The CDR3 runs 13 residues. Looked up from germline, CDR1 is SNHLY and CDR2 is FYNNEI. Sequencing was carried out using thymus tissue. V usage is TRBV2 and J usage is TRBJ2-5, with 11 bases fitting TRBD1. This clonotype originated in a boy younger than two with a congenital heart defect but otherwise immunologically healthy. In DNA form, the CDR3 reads TGTGCCAGGGGAACCGGGACAGGGGGGTCCCAGTACTTC. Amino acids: CARGTGTGGSQYF.